Below are 30 T cell receptor beta chains sequenced from a single sample in a study of T cells in Graves' hyperthyroidism and ophthalmopathy. There were TCR beta CDR3 regions amplified from RNA transcripts. An initial round of RT-PCR targeting the TCR CDR3 relied on the HTBI primer set. TCRdb passed the multiplex PCR reads through MiXCR, listing each CDR3 protein once. The sample carries about 200,000 distinct CDR3 sequences, about a sixth recorded once. The sample consisted of blood. The receptor source for this set is a man aged 40-49 years with Graves' hyperthyroidism.

This clonotype was counted between two and nine times. The rearrangement uses TRBV20-1 and TRBJ2-7; no definite D call. V dropped 3 bases and J dropped 0 bases, with 6 bases sitting between them. Germline V gene sequence: CDR1 DFQATT, CDR2 SNEGSKA (reference sequence). The CDR3 has 12 amino acids. CDR3 nucleotide sequence: TGCAGTGCTAGTCTACTCTCCTACGAGCAGTACTTC. Its translation: CSASLLSYEQYF.

Many counts were recorded for this clonotype. CDR3 nucleotides: TGCGCCAGCAGCTTAACAGGGGTCAATGAGCAGTTCTTC. This translates into CASSLTGVNEQFF. The chain joins TRBV5-1 to TRBJ2-1, with 7 bases aligning to TRBD1. The CDR3 consists of 13 residues. V was pared by 2 bases and J by 6 bases, with 2 bases of the junction left unmatched. Germline-derived CDR1 and CDR2 are SGHRS and YFSETQ. Full variable domain (rest looked up from reference TRBV5-1 and TRBJ2-1): KAGVTQTPRYLIKTRGQQVTLSCSPISGHRSVSWYQQTPGQGLQFLFEYFSETQRNKGNFPGRFSGRQFSNSRSEMNVSTLELGDSALYLCASSLTGVNEQFFGPGTRLTVL.

The chain is built from TRBV20-1 and TRBJ1-2; D remains ambiguous. Germline V gene sequence: CDR1 DFQATT, CDR2 SNEGSKA (reference sequence). V was trimmed by 0 bases and J by 2 bases, leaving 13 bases between them. The CDR3 covers 15 residues. The CDR3 region has the DNA TGCAGTGCTAGAGATATGGTATTCCTGAACTATGGCTACACCTTC. Translating gives CSARDMVFLNYGYTF.

Ten or more counts support this clonotype. The chain uses TRBV6-5 and TRBJ1-1; 9 bases match TRBD1. V dropped 2 bases and J dropped 0; count of bases not matched to a gene: 13. CDR3 length: 19 residues. The germline V gene has CDR1 MNHEY and CDR2 SVGAGI. DNA of the CDR3: TGTGCCAGCAGTTACGGGAATCCGGGACAGGGCTCTATGAACACTGAAGCTTTCTTT. The encoded protein is CASSYGNPGQGSMNTEAFF.

The V gene is TRBV4-3, the J gene TRBJ2-5, with 13 nucleotides matching TRBD2. This CDR3 region has 17 residues. Germline CDR1 LGHNA, CDR2 YSLEER. Trimming cost V 0 bases and J 3 bases; bases outside gene matches: 4. The CDR3 loop is CASSQDGGLAGEETQYF. The DNA for the CDR3 is TGCGCCAGCAGCCAAGATGGCGGACTAGCGGGAGAAGAGACCCAGTACTTC.

This clonotype came up many times. V usage is TRBV29-1 and J usage is TRBJ2-3; a possible D gene is TRBD1 (5 bases). This CDR3 contains 13 residues. Germline V lookup: CDR1 SQVTM, CDR2 ANQGSEA. The V and J ends lost 2 bases and 0 bases respectively, with 6 bases between them. The CDR3 DNA is TGCAGCGTTGAAAGGGGCAGCACAGATACGCAGTATTTT. This encodes CSVERGSTDTQYF.

In this sample, this clonotype turned up a few times. This chain uses TRBV7-9 with TRBJ2-5, with D perhaps matching TRBD1 (6 bases). There are 12 residues in the CDR3. Germline CDR1 and CDR2: SEHNR and FQNEAQ (reference sequence). V was cut by 5 bases and J by 12 bases, with 16 bases left in between. The CDR3 loop is CASSQTYRVKYF. The CDR3 coding sequence is TGTGCCAGCAGCCAAACTTACAGGGTAAAGTACTTC. Full variable domain (outside the CDR3, taken from reference TRBV7-9 and TRBJ2-5): DTGVSQNPRHKITKRGQNVTFRCDPISEHNRLYWYRQTLGQGPEFLTYFQNEAQLEKSRLLSDRFSAERPKGSFSTLEIQRTEQGDSAMYLCASSQTYRVKYFGPGTRLLVL.

This clonotype was found a few times. The chain has TRBV6-1 and TRBJ1-2; possible D gene TRBD1, 6 bases. V was clipped by 5 bases and J by 4 bases, with 14 bases between them. The CDR3 extends over 14 amino acids. From germline, CDR1 is MNHNS and CDR2 SASEGT. CDR3 sequence reads: CASSPRTARYGYTF. CDR3 coding DNA: TGTGCCAGCAGTCCGAGGACAGCCCGCTATGGCTACACCTTC.

The table lists this clonotype with many counts. V usage is TRBV11-3 and J usage is TRBJ1-1, with no clear D. From germline, CDR1 is SGHNT and CDR2 YENEEA. This CDR3 contains 13 residues. Trimming pared 1 base from V and 1 base from J, leaving 4 bases between. The CDR3 DNA sequence: TGTGCCAGCAGCTTAGTTCCGAACACTGAAGCTTTCTTT. The encoded protein is CASSLVPNTEAFF. Drawing the rest from reference TRBV11-3 and TRBJ1-1, the complete variable domain is EAGVVQSPRYKIIEKKQPVAFWCNPISGHNTLYWYLQNLGQGPELLIRYENEEAVDDSQLPKDRFSAERLKGVDSTLKIQPAELGDSAVYLCASSLVPNTEAFFGQGTRLTVV.

The chain has TRBV15 and TRBJ2-1; D gene uncertain. The CDR3 spans 13 residues. Trimming left V 0 bases short and J 10 bases short, with 10 bases between. CDR1 is LNHNV and CDR2 is YYDKDF in the germline V gene (reference sequence). CDR3 protein: CATSRDTDGEQFF. DNA of the CDR3: TGTGCCACCAGCAGAGATACGGACGGGGAGCAGTTCTTC.

This clonotype was seen ten or more times. The gene calls are TRBV2 and TRBJ2-3, with TRBD2 identical over 9 bases. Trimming took 5 bases from V and 6 from J; bases not matched to a gene: 3. Germline V lookup: CDR1 SNHLY, CDR2 FYNNEI. The CDR3 is 13 residues long. In DNA, the CDR3 is TGTGCCAGCAGTTTTAGCGGGGGTGATACGCAGTATTTT. This gives the protein CASSFSGGDTQYF.

This clonotype was recorded at least ten times. The chain joins TRBV5-8 to TRBJ2-5, with D possibly TRBD2 on 5 matching bases. The CDR3 totals 15 residues. V lost 0 bases and J lost 2, with 11 bases in between. Germline V gene lookup returns CDR1 SGHTS and CDR2 YDEGEE. CDR3 coding DNA: TGTGCCAGCAGCTTGGTTTTGAGCGGACAAGAGACCCAGTACTTC. It specifies CASSLVLSGQETQYF. The full variable domain, with the rest looked up from reference TRBV5-8 and TRBJ2-5, is EAGVTQSPTHLIKTRGQQATLRCSPISGHTSVYWYQQALGLGLQFLLWYDEGEERNRGNFPPRFSGRQFPNYSSELNVNALELEDSALYLCASSLVLSGQETQYFGPGTRLLVL.

This chain links TRBV4-2 with TRBJ2-3, with TRBD2 matching 9 bases. Unmatched junction bases numbered 5, after V lost 0 bases and J lost 1 base. The length of the CDR3 is 17 residues. Looked up from germline, CDR1 is LGHNA and CDR2 is YNFKEQ. CDR3 loop: CASSQDASGVRTDTQYF. The CDR3 nucleotides are TGTGCCAGCAGCCAAGACGCTAGCGGGGTACGCACAGATACGCAGTATTTT.

This clonotype has just one count. The chain has TRBV7-8 and TRBJ2-5; D may be TRBD1 (6 bases). With 5 bases removed from V and 5 bases from J, the gap between germline ends came to 15 bases. Germline CDR1 reads SGHVS; CDR2 reads FQNEAQ. The CDR3 runs 14 residues. The CDR3 protein is CASSVQGVWETQYF. CDR3 coding DNA: TGTGCCAGCAGCGTACAGGGAGTATGGGAGACCCAGTACTTC.

CDR3 sequence (DNA): TGTGCCAGCAGCTTAGAGGCGTTAGCGCGGGAGCAGTTCTTC. The encoded protein is CASSLEALAREQFF. This chain joins TRBV7-9 and TRBJ2-1; perhaps TRBD2 as D (5 bases). The CDR3 runs 14 residues. V was pared by 1 base and J by 10 bases, with 14 bases between. Germline V gene data show CDR1 as SEHNR and CDR2 as FQNEAQ (reference sequence).

The table lists this clonotype with many counts. The J gene is TRBJ1-2, the V gene TRBV3-1; a possible D gene is TRBD1 (6 bases). The CDR3 length is 15 residues. Trimming took 5 bases from V and 2 from J, leaving 15 bases between them. In germline, CDR1 is LGHDT, CDR2 YNNKEL (reference sequence). The CDR3 loop reads CASSGRQAYNYGYTF. For the CDR3, the DNA is TGTGCCAGCAGCGGACGACAGGCTTACAACTATGGCTACACCTTC. The full variable domain, in which reference TRBV3-1 and TRBJ1-2 provide the parts outside the CDR3, is DTAVSQTPKYLVTQMGNDKSIKCEQNLGHDTMYWYKQDSKKFLKIMFSYNNKELIINETVPNRFSPKSPDKAHLNLHINSLELGDSAVYFCASSGRQAYNYGYTFGSGTRLTVV.

At least ten counts were recorded for this clonotype. The V gene is TRBV5-1, the J gene TRBJ2-1; D possibly corresponds to TRBD2 (5 bases). V was shortened by 0 bases and J by 10 bases, with 17 bases between the two germline ends. CDR1 and CDR2 (germline): SGHRS, YFSETQ. This CDR3 has 15 amino acids. CDR3 amino acids: CASSLAGRGSGEQFF. Here the CDR3 DNA reads TGCGCCAGCAGCTTGGCCGGTCGGGGATCGGGGGAGCAGTTCTTC. The full variable domain, its missing parts supplied by reference TRBV5-1 and TRBJ2-1, is KAGVTQTPRYLIKTRGQQVTLSCSPISGHRSVSWYQQTPGQGLQFLFEYFSETQRNKGNFPGRFSGRQFSNSRSEMNVSTLELGDSALYLCASSLAGRGSGEQFFGPGTRLTVL.

The sample holds many counts of this clonotype. The rearrangement links TRBV7-2 to TRBJ2-7; no firm D call. In germline, CDR1 is SGHTA, CDR2 FQGNSA. This CDR3 contains 14 residues. V lost 1 base and J lost 3, with 10 bases in between. The CDR3 here is CASSLDPADYEQYF. In DNA, the CDR3 is TGTGCCAGCAGCTTAGATCCAGCTGACTACGAGCAGTACTTC.

This clonotype has at least ten counts. The chain couples TRBV2 to TRBJ1-4, with 8 bases lining up with TRBD1. The CDR3 loop spans 15 amino acids. Germline-derived CDR1 and CDR2 are SNHLY and FYNNEI. V was pared by 4 bases and J by 8 bases, with 9 bases of the junction left unmatched. This chain's CDR3 is CASSAGQGGGEKLFF. CDR3 sequence (DNA): TGTGCCAGCAGTGCCGGACAGGGAGGCGGCGAAAAACTGTTTTTT.

The rearrangement joins TRBV10-3 to TRBJ2-7; 8 bases agree with TRBD1. V gave up 2 bases and J gave up 6 bases; unmatched junction bases: 12. Germline CDR1 and CDR2: ENHRY and SYGVKD. The CDR3 totals 16 residues. CDR3 loop: CAISEPDRVGYGEQYF. The CDR3, as DNA: TGTGCCATCAGTGAGCCGGACAGGGTTGGTTACGGCGAGCAGTACTTC.

This clonotype was seen many times. V and J are TRBV20-1 and TRBJ2-5; TRBD2 matches 11 bases. With V trimmed by 0 bases and J by 5 bases, 5 bases remained unmatched. CDR1 and CDR2 (germline): DFQATT, SNEGSKA (reference sequence). This CDR3 region has 15 residues. CDR3 residues: CSARDRLAGGETQYF. DNA of the CDR3: TGCAGTGCTAGAGATAGGCTAGCGGGGGGTGAGACCCAGTACTTC.

This sequence joins TRBV4-2 and TRBJ1-5, with 8 bases lining up with TRBD1. The trim removed 0 bases at V and 7 bases at J, leaving 2 bases unmatched. The length of the CDR3 is 14 residues. Germline-derived CDR1 and CDR2 are LGHNA and YNFKEQ. The CDR3 region is CASSQDAGGQPQHF. The CDR3, as DNA: TGTGCCAGCAGCCAAGACGCAGGGGGCCAGCCCCAGCATTTT.

The CDR3 is CASSLVIPGANGYTF. DNA of the CDR3: TGCGCCAGCAGCTTGGTAATTCCGGGGGCGAATGGCTACACCTTC. The rearrangement joins TRBV5-1 to TRBJ1-2; TRBD1 is a possible D gene (6 bases). The CDR3 contains 15 residues. The germline V gene has CDR1 SGHRS and CDR2 YFSETQ. V lost 0 bases and J lost 6, with 15 bases in between.

This clonotype was seen at least ten times. The chain links TRBV15 to TRBJ1-4; D call uncertain. V gave up 1 base and J gave up 0 bases, with 3 bases separating them. Germline-derived CDR1 and CDR2 are LNHNV and YYDKDF (reference sequence). The CDR3 contains 14 residues. CDR3 in amino acids: CATSRGTTNEKLFF. The CDR3 DNA reads TGTGCCACCAGCAGAGGGACAACTAATGAAAAACTGTTTTTT.

At least ten counts were recorded for this clonotype. The V gene is TRBV29-1, the J gene TRBJ2-5; D is undetermined. Trimming removed 4 bases from V and 1 base from J, with 13 bases in between. In germline, CDR1 is SQVTM, CDR2 ANQGSEA. The CDR3 has 14 residues. This CDR3 is CSVGAGVVQETQYF. CDR3 nucleotide sequence: TGCAGCGTTGGGGCTGGGGTCGTCCAAGAGACCCAGTACTTC.

This chain links TRBV12-3 or TRBV12-4 with TRBJ2-1, with TRBD1 identical over 9 bases. J gave up 8 bases and V 5 bases, and 16 bases lay outside the gene matches. CDR3 length: 17 residues. CDR3 sequence reads: CASSLPSGQGMFHEQFF. CDR3 coding DNA: TGTGCCAGCAGTCTACCCTCGGGACAGGGTATGTTCCATGAGCAGTTCTTC.

This clonotype was recorded only once. This sequence joins TRBV7-6 and TRBJ1-5; 7 nucleotides line up with TRBD1. V shed 5 bases and J 8 bases; nucleotides not matched to a gene: 9. The V gene's germline CDR1 is SGHVS and CDR2 FNYEAQ. The CDR3 is 14 amino acids. The CDR3 loop is CASSLRDSREPQHF. CDR3 coding DNA: TGTGCCAGCAGCCTGCGGGACAGCCGAGAGCCCCAGCATTTT.

The genes are TRBV7-9 and TRBJ1-2; 7 nucleotides line up with TRBD1. V lost 4 bases to trimming and J lost 7 bases; unmatched junction nucleotides: 9. CDR3 length equals 14 residues. CDR1 SEHNR and CDR2 FQNEAQ come from the germline V gene (reference sequence). The CDR3 DNA is TGTGCCAGCAGCTCCAGACAGGGCCGCGGTGGCTACACCTTC. This sequence encodes CASSSRQGRGGYTF.

The chain links TRBV28 to TRBJ1-4; 10 bases are a match to TRBD1. The CDR3 contains 12 residues. The germline V gene has CDR1 MDHEN and CDR2 SYDVKM. The J segment lost 8 bases and the V segment lost 8 bases, leaving 2 bases of the junction unmatched. In nucleotides, the CDR3 is TGTGCCAGCGGGACAGGGGACGAAAAACTGTTTTTT. This codes for CASGTGDEKLFF. The full variable domain, with the rest looked up from reference TRBV28 and TRBJ1-4, is DVKVTQSSRYLVKRTGEKVFLECVQDMDHENMFWYRQDPGLGLRLIYFSYDVKMKEKGDIPEGYSVSREKKERFSLILESASTNQTSMYLCASGTGDEKLFFGSGTQLSVL.

This clonotype was counted at least ten times. The chain joins TRBV6-1 to TRBJ2-3; D is tentatively TRBD1 or TRBD2 (5 bases each). The ends were cut back, 6 bases at V and 4 bases at J, with 17 bases in the middle. CDR1 and CDR2 (germline): MNHNS, SASEGT. The CDR3 covers 15 residues. The CDR3 loop reads CASRPGPGWADTQYF. The CDR3, as DNA: TGTGCCAGCAGACCGGGGCCCGGATGGGCAGATACGCAGTATTTT.